This T cell receptor (beta chain) is from a study of a mutant IDH1 vaccine in newly diagnosed glioma. Study overall: With temozolomide cycles, or 4-6 weeks after radiotherapy alone, vaccination was started. Previous treatment comprised radiotherapy, temozolomide, or both, mostly both.

Details on this clone: The antigen remains unidentified.

Regarding time point: week 11, during vaccination. Topical imiquimod was applied with each vaccine dose, which held 300 ug of mutant IDH1 20-mer peptide. Each donor presented with a new WHO grade 3 or 4 astrocytoma that tested IDH1-mutant and showed ATRX loss. Using immunoSEQ multiplex PCR, the repertoire was profiled, and TCRdb retains in-frame clones only, with some absent. The table has 38,000 or so clones, about 80% seen once. The germline V and J ends were trimmed by 2 bases and 5 bases, with 10 bases remaining between them. Per the germline V gene, CDR1 is LNHDA and CDR2 is SQIVND (reference sequence). CDR3 length: 13 residues.

The source was peripheral blood mononuclear cells (PBMCs), collected from a glioma patient whose treatment included an IDH1 peptide vaccine. The chain carries TRBV19 and TRBJ2-7, with D possibly being TRBD1 or TRBD2 (5 bases each). This TCR was sampled from a woman between 25 and 40 years old with glioma. Some clones in this sample may be carry-over from other donors' samples. CDR3: CASSISGPDEQYF. The CDR3 nucleotides read TGTGCCAGTAGTATATCGGGGCCCGACGAGCAGTACTTC.